This T cell receptor beta chain was identified in a study of blood T cell repertoires in COVID-19 (dated by TCRdb to about 2020). Regarding the study in general: Collaborator samples came from the United States, Italy and Spain and covered acute and convalescent phases of COVID-19. The prospective study material was composed of cDNA or gDNA derived from T cells, B-cell-depleted T cells, or PBMCs. Subjects who had been exposed to COVID-19, were actively infected with it, or had recovered from it provided the deeply sampled blood TCRbeta repertoires that made up the dataset. The repertoires were made available in a free public database intended to serve as a resource for research on the immune response to SARS-CoV-2. The samples were drawn from two sources: the first 160 participants of the ongoing ImmuneRACE study, and about 1,300 subjects contributed by 6 global collaborators. A de-identified subject ID, COVID-19 status, age in years and sex were almost always included in the sample metadata. Where available, HLA class I and class II types were obtained from metadata supplied by the sample provider rather than from assay-based typing.

Taken from the germline V gene, the CDR1 and CDR2 loops are MNHEY and SVGEGT. Including the terminal cysteine and phenylalanine, the CDR3 comprises 18 residues. Of all the DNA, just the CDR3 is kept, 54 bases in frame from base 1. Clipping removes 4 bases from V and 4 bases from J, with 13 as the unmatched junction base count. A second Seattle source provided samples from volunteer blood donors who had recovered from COVID-19. The collaborating institutions used their own protocols to collect whole blood in K2EDTA tubes. For TCRbeta analysis, collaborators shipped samples in one of three forms: frozen whole blood, isolated PBMCs, or DNA extracted from either of those sample types. As to this clone: The clone's antigen remains unknown. One base away there is no much larger clone; base qualities are not given.

The paper as a whole reports these results and caveats: The amount of clinical and demographic metadata varied by source and participant and was provided uncurated.

TCRbeta CDR3 regions were amplified from genomic DNA using the immunoSEQ Assay, a bias-controlled multiplex PCR. In the original analysis: The number of nucleated cells in each sample was estimated by amplification of reference gene primers within the assay. To quantify the absolute abundance of each unique TCRbeta CDR3 rearrangement, sequence reads were collapsed and filtered. Productive Simpson clonality was computed per sample as the square root of Simpson's diversity index over productive rearrangements. What TCRdb holds here is the immuneACCESS table cut down to in-frame rearrangements. Part of the clones is not present; checked against another copy, under half of the missing clones reflect an unresolved V gene, and the others are unexplained. V and J calls plus clone size are reproduced from that table; the DNA served to infer D and trimming. This sample comprises 210,000 or so clones, around 90% of them detected only once. The ten biggest clones cover approximately 12% of the sample.

The V and J segments used are TRBV6-2 or TRBV6-3 and TRBJ1-5; 10 central nucleotides agree with TRBD1. This TCR was recovered from a woman between 18 and 29 years old who had recovered from COVID-19. The sequenced sample consisted of peripheral blood. The nucleotide sequence reads TGTGCCAGCAGTTCCGAGGACAGGGGGTTTGTGAGGAATCAGCCCCAGCATTTT. It encodes CASSSEDRGFVRNQPQHF.